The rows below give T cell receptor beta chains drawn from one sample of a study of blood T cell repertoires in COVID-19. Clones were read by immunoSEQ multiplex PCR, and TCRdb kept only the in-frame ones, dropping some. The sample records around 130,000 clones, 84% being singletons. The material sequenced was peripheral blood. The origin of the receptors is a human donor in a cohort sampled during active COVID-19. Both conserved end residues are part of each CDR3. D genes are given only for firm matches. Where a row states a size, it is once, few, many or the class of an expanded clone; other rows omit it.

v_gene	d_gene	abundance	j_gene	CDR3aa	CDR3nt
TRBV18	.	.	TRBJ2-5	CASSPEAPGGTQYF	TGTGCCAGCTCACCAGAGGCCCCCGGTGGGACCCAGTACTTC
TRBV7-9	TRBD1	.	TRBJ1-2	CASSWTGKGYTF	TGTGCCAGCAGCTGGACAGGGAAGGGCTACACCTTC
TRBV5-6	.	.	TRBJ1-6	CASSQGGPERLHF	TGTGCCAGCAGCCAAGGGGGTCCAGAGCGCCTCCACTTT
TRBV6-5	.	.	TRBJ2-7	CASSFWTGGDEQYF	TGTGCCAGCAGTTTTTGGACCGGCGGGGACGAGCAGTACTTC
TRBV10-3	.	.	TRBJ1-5	CAISREWGSHQPQHF	TGTGCCATCAGTAGGGAGTGGGGATCCCATCAGCCCCAGCATTTT
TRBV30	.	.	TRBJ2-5	CAWSVRVTGRRETQYF	TGTGCCTGGAGTGTTAGGGTGACAGGGAGGAGGGAGACCCAGTACTTC
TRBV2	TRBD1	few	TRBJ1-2	CASSWDRAYGYTF	TGTGCCAGCAGTTGGGACAGGGCTTATGGCTACACCTTC
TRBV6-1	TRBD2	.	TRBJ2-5	CASSEGLAGWETQYF	TGTGCCAGCAGTGAAGGATTAGCGGGGTGGGAGACCCAGTACTTC
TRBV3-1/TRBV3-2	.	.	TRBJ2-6	CASQRGSGANVLTF	TGTGCCAGCCAACGAGGCTCTGGGGCCAACGTCCTGACTTTC
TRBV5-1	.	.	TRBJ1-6	CASRGSYNSPLHF	TGCGCCAGCAGGGGCAGCTATAATTCACCCCTCCACTTT
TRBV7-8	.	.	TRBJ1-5	CASSAIGQKRDQPQHF	TGTGCCAGCAGCGCTATAGGACAGAAGAGGGATCAGCCCCAGCATTTT
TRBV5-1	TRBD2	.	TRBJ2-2	CASSLPLAGGPSGGELFF	TGCGCCAGCAGCTTGCCACTAGCGGGGGGGCCGTCAGGCGGGGAGCTGTTTTTT
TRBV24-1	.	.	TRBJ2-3	CATSEGGRLSTDTQYF	TGTGCCACCAGTGAGGGGGGACGGCTTAGCACAGATACGCAGTATTTT
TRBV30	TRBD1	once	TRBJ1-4	CAWSTGVSNEKLFF	TGTGCCTGGAGCACAGGGGTGTCTAATGAAAAACTGTTTTTT
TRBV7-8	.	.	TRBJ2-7	CASSQGRGAYYEQYF	TGTGCCAGCAGCCAGGGACGGGGGGCATACTACGAGCAGTACTTC
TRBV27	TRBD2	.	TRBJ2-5	CASRPRTPGTSGGAKEETQYF	TGTGCCAGCAGACCCAGGACGCCTGGGACTAGCGGGGGGGCAAAGGAAGAGACCCAGTACTTC
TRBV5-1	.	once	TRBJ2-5	CASSIRGSQETQYF	TGCGCCAGCAGCATCAGGGGCTCTCAAGAGACCCAGTACTTC
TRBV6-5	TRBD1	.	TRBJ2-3	CASSYQGTGSKDTQYF	TGTGCCAGCAGTTACCAGGGGACAGGATCGAAAGATACGCAGTATTTT
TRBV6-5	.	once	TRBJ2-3	CASRAEGTSTDTQYF	TGTGCCAGCAGGGCCGAGGGGACTAGCACAGATACGCAGTATTTT
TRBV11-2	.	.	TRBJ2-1	CASSLGGRYNEQFF	TGTGCCAGCAGCTTAGGGGGGCGGTACAATGAGCAGTTCTTC
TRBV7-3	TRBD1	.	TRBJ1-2	CASSLTDRDNYGYTF	TGTGCCAGCAGCTTAACGGACAGGGATAACTATGGCTACACCTTC
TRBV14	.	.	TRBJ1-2	CASSHEEEGRSGYTF	TGTGCCAGCAGCCATGAAGAGGAGGGGCGAAGTGGCTACACCTTC
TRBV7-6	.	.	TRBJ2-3	CASSLPTNAGSWADTQYF	TGTGCCAGCAGCTTACCCACAAACGCGGGTAGTTGGGCAGATACGCAGTATTTT
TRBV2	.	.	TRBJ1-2	CASGNPRRQGLYGYTF	TGTGCCAGTGGAAACCCTAGGCGGCAGGGCCTTTATGGCTACACCTTC
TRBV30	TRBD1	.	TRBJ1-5	CAWSKGQLLISNQPQHF	TGTGCCTGGAGTAAGGGACAGTTACTTATTAGCAATCAGCCCCAGCATTTT
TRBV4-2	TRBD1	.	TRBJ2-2	CASSPRDRAVGELFF	TGTGCCAGCAGCCCACGGGACAGGGCTGTCGGGGAGCTGTTTTTT
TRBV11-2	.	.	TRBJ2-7	CASSPRYEQYF	TGTGCCAGCAGCCCCCGTTACGAGCAGTACTTC
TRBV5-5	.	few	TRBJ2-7	CASSPDNYEQYF	TGTGCCAGCAGCCCCGACAACTACGAGCAGTACTTC
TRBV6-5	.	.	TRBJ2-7	CASSYGAGSSYEQYF	TGTGCCAGCAGTTACGGCGCAGGTAGCTCCTACGAGCAGTACTTC
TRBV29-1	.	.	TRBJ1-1	CSVDVQGTTEAFF	TGCAGCGTTGATGTCCAGGGGACGACTGAAGCTTTCTTT
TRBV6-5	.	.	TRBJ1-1	CASLRVGGEAFF	TGTGCCAGCCTGAGGGTAGGGGGTGAAGCTTTCTTT
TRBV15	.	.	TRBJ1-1	CATSRDWGPAGAFF	TGTGCCACCAGCAGAGATTGGGGGCCGGCGGGAGCTTTCTTT
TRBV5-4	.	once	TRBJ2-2	CASRAGVSNTGELFF	TGTGCCAGCAGGGCAGGGGTCTCGAACACCGGGGAGCTGTTTTTT
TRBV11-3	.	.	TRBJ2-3	CASSFVVRQDTQYF	TGTGCCAGCAGCTTTGTTGTCAGACAAGATACGCAGTATTTT
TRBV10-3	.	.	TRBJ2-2	CAISYDRHTGELFF	TGTGCCATCAGTTACGACAGACACACCGGGGAGCTGTTTTTT
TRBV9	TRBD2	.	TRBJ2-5	CASSVDGGGAGQETQYF	TGTGCCAGCAGCGTAGACGGCGGGGGGGCCGGACAAGAGACCCAGTACTTC
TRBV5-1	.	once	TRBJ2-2	CASRSQPARGSNTGELFF	TGCGCCAGCAGGTCCCAGCCGGCCAGGGGCTCTAACACCGGGGAGCTGTTTTTT
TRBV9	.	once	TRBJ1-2	CASSASTGSHYGYTF	TGTGCCAGCAGCGCTTCAACAGGATCTCACTATGGCTACACCTTC
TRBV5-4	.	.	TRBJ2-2	CASSLAQGGTGELFF	TGTGCCAGCAGCTTGGCACAGGGCGGGACCGGGGAGCTGTTTTTT
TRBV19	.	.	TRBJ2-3	CASSRYGARGDTQYF	TGTGCCAGTAGTAGATACGGGGCGCGGGGAGATACGCAGTATTTT